This T cell receptor (beta chain) was identified during a study of cytomegalovirus exposure and HLA in healthy donors. Study-wide background: From about 170 million T cells, an earlier analysis saw approximately 110 million unique TCR beta sequences.

Germline values: CDR1 SGHRS, CDR2 YFSETQ. V trimming: 4 bases; J trimming: 2 bases; junction bases outside the gene matches: 10. The CDR3 has 16 amino acids. PCR employed 60 Vbeta and 13 Jbeta primers. Libraries were prepared by immunoSEQ multiplex PCR; TCRdb keeps only in-frame clonotypes and omits some of them. The sample comprises around 94,000 clones, approximately 78% of which are singletons, and under 5.5% rests with the top ten. The origin of this receptor is a woman aged 40 to 55 in good health and CMV-seropositive. This chain joins TRBV5-1 and TRBJ2-3; 7 bases are shared with TRBD2. The sample comprised PBMCs. The CDR3 nucleotides read TGCGCCAGCAGCCTGGATGGGCGGGGGACCACAGATACGCAGTATTTT. Translation gives CASSLDGRGTTDTQYF.